The entry that follows covers one T cell receptor (beta chain) sequence. What it recognizes is unknown. The sample is drawn from a study of T cells in Graves' hyperthyroidism and ophthalmopathy. Whole-study context: Before any treatment, at initial diagnosis, peripheral blood was collected.

Study-level results: Ophthalmopathy was identified by the model a median about seven months ahead of onset. A model of 13 V-J features distinguished ophthalmopathy from stable hyperthyroidism.

Germline V gives CDR1 LGHDT, CDR2 YNNKEL (reference sequence). Losses at the gene ends were 4 bases for V and 0 bases for J; bases not matched to a gene: 9. This CDR3 contains 16 residues. RNA transcripts yielded amplified TCR beta CDR3 regions. The primer set for the first-round RT-PCR of the TCR CDR3 was HTBI. Using its own MiXCR run on the multiplex PCR reads, TCRdb lists one record per CDR3 protein. The sample yields 370,000 or so distinct CDR3 sequences, roughly 12% seen once. This clonotype originated in a man under 40 with Graves' hyperthyroidism that later progressed to Graves' ophthalmopathy. This chain links TRBV3-1 with TRBJ2-7; TRBD1 agrees at 7 bases. The sample was blood. The CDR3 sequence: CASSLLWTGSSYEQYF. CDR3 DNA sequence: TGTGCCAGCAGCCTCCTGTGGACAGGTTCCTCCTACGAGCAGTACTTC.